The rows below give T cell receptor beta chains drawn from one sample of a study of identical twins. Each CDR3 protein is one row after TCRdb ran MiXCR on the 5' RACE reads. The data contain 400,000 to 500,000 distinct CDR3 sequences, around 15% of them singletons. Another study also made use of these data, one on yellow fever vaccine responses in identical twins.

The sample taken for sequencing was CD4+ T cells sorted from blood. These receptors were collected from a woman aged 18 to 35 in good health. Each CDR3 is given with its conserved first and last residue. The order of the fields is D gene, J gene, V gene, CDR3 protein. A D gene is named only where the DNA matches it firmly.

D: NA; J: TRBJ1-1; V: TRBV7-9; CDR3: CASSLVPGNTEAFF
D: NA; J: TRBJ2-2; V: TRBV5-1; CDR3: CASSFSGYTGELFF
D: TRBD2; J: TRBJ2-3; V: TRBV29-1; CDR3: CSVEDLAGVETQYF
D: NA; J: TRBJ2-7; V: TRBV7-9; CDR3: CASSLDPASYEQYF
D: TRBD2; J: TRBJ2-3; V: TRBV7-2; CDR3: CASSLSSGDTDTQYF
D: TRBD1; J: TRBJ2-7; V: TRBV5-1; CDR3: CASRLGQGRPEQYF
D: NA; J: TRBJ2-5; V: TRBV10-3; CDR3: CAISEAQSQTQYF
D: TRBD2; J: TRBJ2-1; V: TRBV29-1; CDR3: CSVGGTSGTIYNEQFF
D: TRBD2; J: TRBJ2-1; V: TRBV6-5; CDR3: CASSYSFLAGLSSYNEQFF
D: TRBD2; J: TRBJ2-7; V: TRBV3-1; CDR3: CASSRSGGEHEQYF
D: NA; J: TRBJ2-2; V: TRBV28; CDR3: CASSPTESTGELFF
D: TRBD1; J: TRBJ1-1; V: TRBV11-3; CDR3: CASSLKGQGAKAFF
D: NA; J: TRBJ2-3; V: TRBV2; CDR3: CASSELEVQYF
D: NA; J: TRBJ1-2; V: TRBV29-1; CDR3: CSVENRGYNYGYTF
D: NA; J: TRBJ2-2; V: TRBV7-6; CDR3: CASSLGVNAGELFF
D: NA; J: TRBJ2-1; V: TRBV5-1; CDR3: CASSPSSTGMWQFF
D: NA; J: TRBJ2-5; V: TRBV20-1; CDR3: CSAPRGGGGETQYF
D: NA; J: TRBJ2-3; V: TRBV5-1; CDR3: CASSLPGSDTQYF
D: NA; J: TRBJ1-1; V: TRBV3-1; CDR3: CASSQVRSEAFF
D: NA; J: TRBJ2-7; V: TRBV2; CDR3: CASSERRVGEQYF
D: NA; J: TRBJ2-7; V: TRBV12-3/TRBV12-4; CDR3: CASSPEVSGEQYF
D: NA; J: TRBJ2-3; V: TRBV7-9; CDR3: CASSSGLWVRTDTQYF
D: NA; J: TRBJ2-7; V: TRBV28; CDR3: CASSRLEVYEQYF